This T cell receptor beta chain was observed in a study of blood T cell repertoires in COVID-19. As for the study in general: Sample material is recorded as cDNA or gDNA derived from T cells, B-cell-depleted T cells, or PBMCs.

This table comes from immunoSEQ multiplex PCR, and its TCRdb copy is limited to in-frame clones, with some not included. The data contain over 120,000 clones, around 81% of them seen just once; the ten biggest clones take up approximately 3.8%. This CDR3 region has 16 residues. The germline CDR1 and CDR2 sequences are SEHNR and FQNEAQ (reference sequence). V was clipped by 5 bases and J by 2 bases; unmatched bases: 7. The chain is built from TRBV7-9 and TRBJ2-3, with 10 bases fitting TRBD2. This TCR was recovered from a woman aged 55-69 years with acute or convalescent COVID-19. Source material: peripheral blood. The CDR3 DNA is TGTGCCAGCAGCCAGCCCGGGACTAGCGCCACAGATACGCAGTATTTT. Translation: CASSQPGTSATDTQYF.